This T cell receptor beta chain was retrieved from a study of blood T cell repertoires in COVID-19. About the study: Sites in the United States, Italy and Spain provided acute and convalescent COVID-19 samples. T cells, B-cell-depleted T cells, or PBMCs provided the cDNA or gDNA that served as material.

The germline gives CDR1 MDHEN, CDR2 SYDVKM. V was cut by 2 bases and J by 6 bases, with 10 bases left in between. The CDR3 is made up of 13 amino acids. In the authors' methods: Reference gene primer amplification gave nucleated cell count estimates. Profiling relied on immunoSEQ multiplex PCR, and the TCRdb table lists in-frame clones only, not all of them. Clone size and V and J calls were adopted from that table, with D and trimming inferred from the DNA. The sample yields roughly 72,000 clones, 75% to 90% seen once. Material: peripheral blood. This sequence joins TRBV28 and TRBJ1-2; D perhaps matches TRBD1 (5 bases). The receptor was isolated from a human donor in a cohort sampled during active COVID-19. The CDR3 nucleotides read TGTGCCAGCAGTTTAGGGGCAGAGGATGGCTACACCTTC. Amino acid sequence: CASSLGAEDGYTF.